Below, 5 T cell receptor beta chains from the same sample are listed, as sequenced in a study of blood T cell repertoires in COVID-19. Assay used: immunoSEQ multiplex PCR; TCRdb lists only in-frame clones, some missing. The repertoire holds 55,000 to 65,000 clones, with 65% to 80% as singletons. The material sequenced was peripheral blood. The source is a man in his 60s with acute or convalescent COVID-19.

The rearrangement uses TRBV19 and TRBJ1-1; D gene ambiguous. V lost 3 bases and J 1 base, leaving 6 bases between the germline ends. CDR3 length: 13 amino acids. CDR1 and CDR2 (germline): LNHDA, SQIVND (reference sequence). For the CDR3, the DNA is TGTGCCAGTAGTATTAACAGGAACACTGAAGCTTTCTTT. It translates to CASSINRNTEAFF.

This clone was observed a single time. The rearrangement uses TRBV10-3 and TRBJ1-2; D is perhaps TRBD1 (6 bases). The CDR3 spans 14 residues. CDR1 is ENHRY and CDR2 is SYGVKD in the germline V gene. Trimming shortened V by 6 bases and J by 5 bases, and 16 bases separated the two germline ends. In DNA, the CDR3 is TGTGCCATCAGAGAATCTCCGGGACAATATGGCTACACCTTC. Translated, it gives CAIRESPGQYGYTF.

The chain links TRBV5-1 to TRBJ1-2; no clear D gene. CDR1 SGHRS and CDR2 YFSETQ come from the germline V gene. Between the trimmed V and J ends, which lost 0 bases and 0 bases, there was a span of 6 bases. CDR3 size: 14 residues. CDR3 in DNA: TGCGCCAGCAGCTTGGGCCTAACTAACTATGGCTACACCTTC. Amino acids: CASSLGLTNYGYTF.

The V gene is TRBV7-8, the J gene TRBJ2-5; 9 nucleotides align to TRBD1. After removal of 5 bases from V and 3 bases from J, the junction contained 10 bases not matched to a gene. Per germline, CDR1 SGHVS and CDR2 FQNEAQ. There are 16 residues in the CDR3. This CDR3 reads CASSLRTGEGKETQYF. CDR3 DNA sequence: TGTGCCAGCAGCCTCAGGACAGGGGAGGGCAAAGAGACCCAGTACTTC.

This clone was detected only a few times. The chain recombines TRBV28 with TRBJ2-7; D perhaps matches TRBD1 (6 bases). Trimming took off 7 bases at V and 2 bases at J, with 21 bases between the two ends. The V gene's germline CDR1 is MDHEN and CDR2 SYDVKM. The CDR3 runs to 16 residues. The CDR3: CASMITRNRVTYEQYF. CDR3 bases: TGTGCCAGCATGATAACGAGGAACAGGGTTACCTACGAGCAGTACTTC. The full variable domain, its missing parts supplied by reference TRBV28 and TRBJ2-7, is DVKVTQSSRYLVKRTGEKVFLECVQDMDHENMFWYRQDPGLGLRLIYFSYDVKMKEKGDIPEGYSVSREKKERFSLILESASTNQTSMYLCASMITRNRVTYEQYFGPGTRLTVT.